The 14 T cell receptor beta chains listed next were all sequenced from one sample in a study of cytomegalovirus exposure and HLA in healthy donors. The PCR made use of 60 Vbeta and 13 Jbeta primers. Data came from immunoSEQ multiplex PCR; TCRdb stores just in-frame clones and leaves some out. Counted here are some 35,000 clones, about 72% occurring once; the ten biggest clones make up more than 6.5%. Sequencing was carried out using PBMCs. Receptors originate from a man in his thirties or forties in good health and CMV-seronegative.

The V and J genes are TRBV7-2 and TRBJ2-7, with D uncertain. Germline V lookup: CDR1 SGHTA, CDR2 FQGNSA. Deletions cut 8 bases from V and 0 bases from J, with 8 bases between. The CDR3 is 12 residues long. CDR3 sequence reads: CASGGSSYEQYF. The CDR3 DNA reads as TGTGCCAGCGGTGGTAGCTCCTACGAGCAGTACTTC.

The gene calls are TRBV7-9 and TRBJ1-2; D is possibly TRBD1 (6 bases). Germline V gene data show CDR1 as SEHNR and CDR2 as FQNEAQ (reference sequence). The CDR3 sequence is 14 residues long. V lost 1 base and J 3 bases, leaving 9 bases between the germline ends. CDR3 region: CASSLGRTDYGYTF. CDR3 DNA sequence: TGTGCCAGCAGCTTAGGACGGACAGACTATGGCTACACCTTC.

The CDR3 here is CASSSKLAGGLNYEQYF. In nucleotides, the CDR3 is TGTGCCAGCAGCTCCAAACTAGCGGGAGGCCTCAACTACGAGCAGTACTTC. The V and J genes are TRBV7-8 and TRBJ2-7; TRBD2 matches 12 bases. This CDR3 has 17 residues. The germline V gene has CDR1 SGHVS and CDR2 FQNEAQ. Trimming cost V 4 bases and J 3 bases; bases outside gene matches: 10.

The chain uses TRBV2 and TRBJ2-4; TRBD1 aligns across 9 bases. V dropped 7 bases and J dropped 1; count of bases not matched to a gene: 8. The CDR3 is 16 amino acids. Germline V gives CDR1 SNHLY, CDR2 FYNNEI. CDR3 protein: CASNPGQGRAKNIQYF. DNA of the CDR3: TGTGCCAGCAACCCGGGACAGGGAAGGGCCAAAAACATTCAGTACTTC.

The rearrangement uses TRBV18 and TRBJ1-1; no clear D. With 3 bases removed from V and 0 bases from J, the gap between germline ends came to 5 bases. The germline V gene encodes CDR1 KGHSH and CDR2 LQKENI. The CDR3 has 13 residues. CDR3 in amino acids: CASSPLVNTEAFF. In DNA form, the CDR3 reads TGTGCCAGCTCACCGCTAGTGAACACTGAAGCTTTCTTT.

DNA for the CDR3: TGTGCCAGCCCCCCCGGTGGACAGGGAGATGGCTACACCTTC. Its translation is CASPPGGQGDGYTF. This chain links TRBV2 with TRBJ1-2; TRBD1 matches 8 bases. CDR3 length: 14 amino acids. V shed 8 bases, J shed 6 bases, and the junction held 11 bases outside the gene matches. In germline, CDR1 is SNHLY, CDR2 FYNNEI. The full variable domain, rest sourced from reference TRBV2 and TRBJ1-2, is EPEVTQTPSHQVTQMGQEVILRCVPISNHLYFYWYRQILGQKVEFLVSFYNNEISEKSEIFDDQFSVERPDGSNFTLKIRSTKLEDSAMYFCASPPGGQGDGYTFGSGTRLTVV.

The CDR3 sequence is CARSLLSHSYEQYF. CDR3 bases: TGTGCCAGAAGCTTGCTTAGCCACTCCTACGAGCAGTACTTC. This sequence joins TRBV5-3 and TRBJ2-7; unclear D gene. TRBV5-3 is identified as an open reading frame with a role that is uncertain. This CDR3 has 14 amino acids. V was cut by 1 base and J by 0 bases, with 8 bases left in between.

V usage is TRBV29-1 and J usage is TRBJ2-5, with 7 bases matching TRBD1. CDR1 is SQVTM and CDR2 is ANQGSEA in the germline V gene. Unmatched junction bases numbered 3, after V lost 6 bases and J lost 2 bases. The CDR3 is made up of 12 amino acids. The CDR3 DNA reads as TGCAGCGTGAGACAGGGTCAAGAGACCCAGTACTTC. It translates to CSVRQGQETQYF.

This clone was observed once. V is TRBV19 and J is TRBJ1-2; D call uncertain. CDR1 is LNHDA, CDR2 SQIVND, per germline (reference sequence). V lost 10 bases to trimming and J lost 4 bases, with 16 bases between them. The CDR3 is 13 residues long. CDR3 nucleotide sequence: TGTGCCACCGCCCCGGGTCGCGGCTATGGCTACACCTTC. Protein: CATAPGRGYGYTF.

This rearrangement joins TRBV6-1 to TRBJ1-2, with D possibly being TRBD1 (6 bases). Trimming left V 4 bases short and J 6 bases short, with 21 bases between. Germline assignment: CDR1 MNHNS and CDR2 SASEGT. CDR3 length: 16 amino acids. The CDR3 loop is CASSARQELSRNGYTF. The CDR3 nucleotides read TGTGCCAGCAGTGCCCGACAGGAACTTAGTAGGAATGGCTACACCTTC.

This chain uses TRBV6-5 with TRBJ1-2, with TRBD1 identical over 8 bases. From germline, CDR1 is MNHEY and CDR2 SVGAGI. V trimming: 6 bases; J trimming: 7 bases; junction bases outside the gene matches: 10. The CDR3 loop spans 14 amino acids. In DNA, the CDR3 is TGTGCCAGCAGCCGATGGGACAGGACGAGTGGCTACACCTTC. Amino acid sequence: CASSRWDRTSGYTF.

The V gene is TRBV19, the J gene TRBJ2-7; perhaps TRBD1 as D (5 bases). The CDR3 has 13 residues. V was clipped by 3 bases and J by 0 bases, with 6 bases between them. Germline V CDR1 and CDR2: LNHDA, SQIVND (reference sequence). The CDR3 region is CASSIDSSYEQYF. CDR3 DNA sequence: TGTGCCAGTAGTATCGACAGCTCCTACGAGCAGTACTTC.

CDR3 residues: CASSEPRSSYEQYF. Written as DNA, the CDR3 is TGTGCCAGCAGTGAACCGAGGAGCTCCTACGAGCAGTACTTC. This sequence joins TRBV6-1 and TRBJ2-5; no definite D call. Gene TRBJ2-7 matches the end of the DNA better, so the J call may be wrong. This CDR3 contains 14 residues. Germline assignment: CDR1 MNHNS and CDR2 SASEGT.

J is TRBJ2-5 and V is TRBV4-3; 10 bases fit TRBD2. Per the germline V gene, CDR1 is LGHNA and CDR2 is YSLEER. V lost 4 bases to trimming and J lost 4 bases; unmatched junction nucleotides: 9. The CDR3 contains 16 residues. CDR3 loop: CASSRLSASGGETQYF. The CDR3 region has the DNA TGCGCCAGCAGCCGCCTTTCAGCTAGCGGGGGAGAGACCCAGTACTTC.